Sequencing of this T cell receptor (beta chain) was carried out in a study of beta chain features in type 1 diabetes. Every isolated RNA sample was fully reverse transcribed, so sequencing captured expressed TCRB transcripts. This table comes from immunoSEQ multiplex PCR, and its TCRdb copy is limited to in-frame clones, with some not included. Counted here are under 300,000 clones, approximately 14% occurring once; the ten biggest clones make up 0.019%. Study-wide points: TCRB CDR3s were moderately but significantly shorter in Type 1 diabetes patients in all four CD4+ subsets.

A note on this clone: Its antigen is unknown.

The CDR3 has 14 residues. V gave up 4 bases and J gave up 6 bases; unmatched junction bases: 4. From germline, CDR1 is SGHRS and CDR2 YFSETQ. Material: naive CD4+ T cells from blood. The TCR originated in a man aged 25 to 45 with type 1 diabetes. J is TRBJ2-2 and V is TRBV5-1, with 9 bases fitting TRBD1. The CDR3 DNA follows: TGCGCCAGCAGCCCTCGACAGGGGGCCGGGGAGCTGTTTTTT. Its translation is CASSPRQGAGELFF.